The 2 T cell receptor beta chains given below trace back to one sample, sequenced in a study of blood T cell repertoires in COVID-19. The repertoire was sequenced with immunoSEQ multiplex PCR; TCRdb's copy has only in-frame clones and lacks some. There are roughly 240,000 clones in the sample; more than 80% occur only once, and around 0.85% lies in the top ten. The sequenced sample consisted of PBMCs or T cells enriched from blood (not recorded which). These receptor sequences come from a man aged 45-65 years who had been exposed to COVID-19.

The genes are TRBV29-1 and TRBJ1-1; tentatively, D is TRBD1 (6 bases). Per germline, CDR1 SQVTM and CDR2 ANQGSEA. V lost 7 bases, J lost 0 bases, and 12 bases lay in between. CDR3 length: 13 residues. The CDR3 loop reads CSARTAMNTEAFF. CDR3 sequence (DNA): TGCAGCGCCCGGACAGCCATGAACACTGAAGCTTTCTTT.

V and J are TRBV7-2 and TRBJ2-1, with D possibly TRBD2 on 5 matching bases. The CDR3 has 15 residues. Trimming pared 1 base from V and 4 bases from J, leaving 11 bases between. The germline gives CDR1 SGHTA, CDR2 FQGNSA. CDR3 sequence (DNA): TGTGCCAGCAGCTTAGGCAGTAGCGTGTACAATGAGCAGTTCTTC. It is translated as CASSLGSSVYNEQFF.